A selection of T cell receptor beta chains follows, all from one sample in a study of early T cells in non-severe SARS-CoV-2 infection. In TCRdb, the 5' RACE reads were re-called with MiXCR into one record per CDR3 protein. The sample has about 20,000 distinct CDR3 sequences, 5.9% seen once. The source material was whole blood. These receptors all stem from an adult who was a healthcare worker with PCR-confirmed SARS-CoV-2 infection or an uninfected control (not recorded which). Both conserved end residues are part of each CDR3. A D gene is named only where the DNA matches it firmly. Clone size is given for some rows only: seen once, a few or many times, or a class if the clone is expanded.

- TRBJ2-1 TRBV12-3/TRBV12-4 TRBD2 TGTGCCAGCAGTTTAGGGGGACTAGCGCCCCTTTTGACCTACAATGAGCAGTTCTTC CASSLGGLAPLLTYNEQFF
medium-sized TRBJ2-1 TRBV5-1 - TGCGCCAGCAGCTTGGACAGGGTTGTGAATGAGCAGTTCTTC CASSLDRVVNEQFF
many TRBJ2-7 TRBV4-1 - TGCGCCAGCAGCTACCACTCCGGGTCCGACGAGCAGTACTTC CASSYHSGSDEQYF
many TRBJ1-1 TRBV18 - TGTGCCAGCTCACCGGGCAGGGAAAACACTGAAGCTTTCTTT CASSPGRENTEAFF
many TRBJ2-3 TRBV5-4 TRBD2 TGTGCCAGCAGCTTGGCTTTAGCGGGAGGACTCACAGATACGCAGTATTTT CASSLALAGGLTDTQYF
many TRBJ2-6 TRBV6-4 TRBD2 TGTGCCAGCAGTGACTCAGCGGGAGGGTATGGCTCTGGGGCCAACGTCCTGACTTTC CASSDSAGGYGSGANVLTF
many TRBJ1-1 TRBV18 TRBD1 TGTGCCAGCTCCCCCCAGGGGGGGAACACTGAAGCTTTCTTT CASSPQGGNTEAFF
- TRBJ2-2 TRBV27 - TGTGCCAGCAGTTCTACAGGGTTTGTCGGGGAGCTGTTTTTT CASSSTGFVGELFF
many TRBJ2-1 TRBV6-6 TRBD1 TGTGCCAGCAGTTACTCGAGAGGGACAGGGCCTTTAAATGAGCAGTTCTTC CASSYSRGTGPLNEQFF
many TRBJ2-7 TRBV14 - TGTGCCAGCAGTCCTGTTTCTTCCTACGAGCAGTACTTC CASSPVSSYEQYF
many TRBJ2-3 TRBV2 - TGTGCCAGCAGTGAATCCGGGGCAAATCCTAGCACAGATACGCAGTATTTT CASSESGANPSTDTQYF
many TRBJ1-2 TRBV5-1 - TGCGCCAGCAGCTTGGAGCCAGGGCGCGGCTACACCTTC CASSLEPGRGYTF
medium-sized TRBJ2-1 TRBV20-1 TRBD2 TGCAGTGCTCTACTAGCGGGACCCCGCAGTGAGCAGTTCTTC CSALLAGPRSEQFF
- TRBJ2-7 TRBV11-2 - TGTGCCAGCAGCTCGCCGCGGAGTGTTTGGAAGACTACCGCGATGGTACACGAGCAGTACTTC CASSSPRSVWKTTAMVHEQYF
many TRBJ2-3 TRBV15 TRBD2 TGTGCCACCAGCAGAGCCGGGACTAGCTTAGCAGATACGCAGTATTTT CATSRAGTSLADTQYF